A selection of T cell receptor beta chains follows, all from one sample in a study of somatic mutations in cytotoxic T cells in rheumatoid arthritis. Method: immunoSEQ multiplex PCR; TCRdb's copy keeps in-frame clones and lacks some. The sample contains some 40,000 clones, about 84% of which appear only once. Specimen: CD8+ T cells sorted from blood. The receptor set was obtained from a man between 35 and 55 years old in good health. Both conserved end residues are part of each CDR3. A D gene is named only where the DNA matches it firmly. A clone size is listed for some rows: how often the clone was seen (once, few, many), or a class if it is expanded.

.	.	TRBV6-5	TRBJ2-3	TGTGCCAGCAGCCCCGTCGGAACAGATACGCAGTATTTT	CASSPVGTDTQYF
few	.	TRBV6-1	TRBJ1-1	TGTGCCAGCAGGGGGGGCGAGAGGTTGAACACTGAAGCTTTCTTT	CASRGGERLNTEAFF
.	.	TRBV7-9	TRBJ2-2	TGTGCCAGCAGCCTTCAGGGTTCCGGGGAGCTGTTTTTT	CASSLQGSGELFF
.	.	TRBV7-9	TRBJ2-5	TGTGCCAGCGGAGCGGAGTACCAAGAGACCCAGTACTTC	CASGAEYQETQYF
once	.	TRBV19	TRBJ2-1	TGTGCCAGTAGTATGGTGGTCAATGAGCAGTTCTTC	CASSMVVNEQFF
.	TRBD2	TRBV30	TRBJ2-1	TGTGCCTGGACACTAGCGGGTAATGAGCAGTTCTTC	CAWTLAGNEQFF
.	.	TRBV20-1	TRBJ2-7	TGCAGTGCTAGAGACCTCTACGAGCAGTACTTC	CSARDLYEQYF
.	TRBD1	TRBV11-3	TRBJ2-5	TGTGCCAGCAGCGAAGGGACAGGGGGGGAGGTGGAGACCCAGTACTTC	CASSEGTGGEVETQYF
.	.	TRBV19	TRBJ1-1	TGTGCCAGTAGTATACGGACCTTCATGAACACTGAAGCTTTCTTT	CASSIRTFMNTEAFF
.	.	TRBV19	TRBJ2-7	TGTGCCAGTAGTATCAAGGGGGGTTGGGAGCAGTACTTC	CASSIKGGWEQYF
.	TRBD1	TRBV30	TRBJ1-5	TGTGCCTGGAGTCGAGGACAGGGGAGCCAGCCCCAGCATTTT	CAWSRGQGSQPQHF
.	.	TRBV7-9	TRBJ2-3	TGTGCCAGCAGCAGACAGGCGGGCACAGATACGCAGTATTTT	CASSRQAGTDTQYF
.	.	TRBV27	TRBJ2-7	TGTGCCAGCAGTTTGACAGCCTCCTACGAGCAGTACTTC	CASSLTASYEQYF
few	TRBD2	TRBV7-9	TRBJ2-7	TGTGCCAGCAGCTCTAGTCCGGGACTAGCGGGAGAGTCCGAGCAGTACTTC	CASSSSPGLAGESEQYF
.	TRBD1	TRBV6-5	TRBJ2-7	TGTGCCAGCAGTTACTCGGGACAGGGAGACGAGCAGTACTTC	CASSYSGQGDEQYF
.	TRBD2	TRBV18	TRBJ2-7	TGTGCCAGCTTACTAGCGGGAGAAAGCTACGAGCAGTACTTC	CASLLAGESYEQYF
.	.	TRBV11-2	TRBJ2-7	TGTGCCAGCAGCTCTGCAGGGGCCAACGAGCAGTACTTC	CASSSAGANEQYF
once	.	TRBV27	TRBJ1-6	TGTGCCAGCTCGGACACCGAGAGTTCACCCCTCCACTTT	CASSDTESSPLHF
.	.	TRBV28	TRBJ1-2	TGTGCCAGCAGTTTATACGAGGAGGACTATGGCTACACCTTC	CASSLYEEDYGYTF
once	TRBD1	TRBV4-3	TRBJ2-3	TGCGCCAGCAGCCAAGATTGGGGACAGGGGGCAACAGATACGCAGTATTTT	CASSQDWGQGATDTQYF
.	.	TRBV28	TRBJ2-3	TGTGCCAGCAGTCACCCGGACCCGACCGGCACAGATACGCAGTATTTT	CASSHPDPTGTDTQYF
.	.	TRBV4-2	TRBJ1-1	TGTGCCAGCAGCCAAGCTTCAGGGATTATGAACACTGAAGCTTTCTTT	CASSQASGIMNTEAFF
.	TRBD2	TRBV9	TRBJ2-7	TGTGCCAGCAGCTCCGGGACTAGTAAATTCGAGCAGTACTTC	CASSSGTSKFEQYF
once	.	TRBV4-1	TRBJ1-5	TGCGCCAGCAGCCAAGTCCCAAAGGGTCAGCCCCAGCATTTT	CASSQVPKGQPQHF
once	TRBD1	TRBV10-1	TRBJ2-1	TGCGCCAGCAGTGGGACAGGTACCTACAATGAGCAGTTCTTC	CASSGTGTYNEQFF
.	TRBD1	TRBV9	TRBJ1-4	TGTGCCAGCAGCGTAGGACGGACAGGTTCGAATGAAAAACTGTTTTTT	CASSVGRTGSNEKLFF
.	.	TRBV30	TRBJ2-7	TGTGCCTGGAGCCCCCAACCCGGGACGGGGAACTACGAGCAGTACTTC	CAWSPQPGTGNYEQYF
.	TRBD1	TRBV19	TRBJ1-1	TGTGCCAGTAGTTTCGACAGGGCAAACACTGAAGCTTTCTTT	CASSFDRANTEAFF
.	TRBD2	TRBV10-1	TRBJ2-1	TGCGCCAGCAGTGAGCAGGTTAGCGGGCCCCTCAATGAGCAGTTCTTC	CASSEQVSGPLNEQFF
.	.	TRBV18	TRBJ1-5	TGTGCCAGCACCCAAGAGGGCAATCAGCCCCAGCATTTT	CASTQEGNQPQHF
once	.	TRBV29-1	TRBJ2-5	TGCAGCGTTGGAGGAGAGACCCAGTACTTC	CSVGGETQYF
once	.	TRBV5-6	TRBJ2-7	TGTGCCAGCAGCCCGACGGATGTCTCAGGAGGGTACGAGCAGTACTTC	CASSPTDVSGGYEQYF
.	TRBD2	TRBV30	TRBJ2-1	TGTGCCTGGACTCAACTAGCGGGATACAATGAGCAGTTCTTC	CAWTQLAGYNEQFF
.	.	TRBV7-9	TRBJ2-3	TGTGCCAGCAGCCTTACGGGGGAGAAAAATACGCAGTATTTT	CASSLTGEKNTQYF
.	.	TRBV14	TRBJ1-1	TGTGCCAGCAGCGGCGAAGGGGGGTGGGCCACTGAAGCTTTCTTT	CASSGEGGWATEAFF
.	.	TRBV5-1	TRBJ2-1	TGCGCCAGCAGCTTGAATAGGGGTGGGAGCGATGAGCAGTTCTTC	CASSLNRGGSDEQFF
once	TRBD2	TRBV29-1	TRBJ2-3	TGCAGCGTTGAGACTAGCGGGGGTTTGAGCACAGATACGCAGTATTTT	CSVETSGGLSTDTQYF
.	.	TRBV27	TRBJ2-3	TGTGCCAGCAGTCTAACCCCGAGGCATGGGGATACGCAGTATTTT	CASSLTPRHGDTQYF
.	TRBD1	TRBV4-1	TRBJ1-1	TGCGCCAGCAGCCAAGATTGGGACAGGGGCCCTGAAGCTTTCTTT	CASSQDWDRGPEAFF
.	.	TRBV27	TRBJ1-1	TGTGCCAGCAGTTTATCAGCGTCAATGAACACTGAAGCTTTCTTT	CASSLSASMNTEAFF
.	TRBD2	TRBV11-3	TRBJ2-3	TGTGCCAGCAGCCCCAGGACTAGCGGGGCCTCAGATACGCAGTATTTT	CASSPRTSGASDTQYF
.	TRBD2	TRBV19	TRBJ2-3	TGTGCCAGTAGTACACGGGGACTAGCGGGCCTCACAGATACGCAGTATTTT	CASSTRGLAGLTDTQYF
.	.	TRBV27	TRBJ2-3	TGTGCCAGCAGTTTAATACCCGGGTCGACAGATACGCAGTATTTT	CASSLIPGSTDTQYF
.	TRBD1	TRBV6-6	TRBJ2-7	TGTGCCAGCAGAACGGGACAGCTTAACGAGCAGTACTTC	CASRTGQLNEQYF
.	.	TRBV9	TRBJ2-2	TGTGCCAGCAGCGCCAAGACAGGGAACACCGGGGAGCTGTTTTTT	CASSAKTGNTGELFF
few	.	TRBV6-5	TRBJ2-7	TGTGCCAGCAGTCCGGACGGTGACTACGAGCAGTACTTC	CASSPDGDYEQYF
.	.	TRBV6-1	TRBJ1-5	TGTGCCAGCAGCCTCCTGGGAAATCAGCCCCAGCATTTT	CASSLLGNQPQHF
.	.	TRBV7-9	TRBJ2-3	TGTGCCAGCAGTATTGCGGTTGCTAGCACAGATACGCAGTATTTT	CASSIAVASTDTQYF
.	.	TRBV19	TRBJ1-5	TGTGCCAGTACCCCAAAGGCCAGGAACAATCAGCCCCAGCATTTT	CASTPKARNNQPQHF